The clone carrying this TCR beta chain appeared once. Its antigen is not known. Some clones are missing from TCRdb's copy, which holds only in-frame ones; the method was immunoSEQ multiplex PCR. The sample has approximately 14,000 clones, under 80% seen once. This specimen belongs to a study of CD4+ T cells in melanoma. Study-wide points: Reportedly, melanoma neoantigen-specific CD4+ T cells showed varied differentiation states. CD8+ T cell, macrophage and B cell function reportedly correlated with neoantigen-specific CD4+ T cells.

What was sequenced was cells from a culture (not recorded whether cultured in vitro). The TCR was taken from a human donor with melanoma.

CDR3 loop: CASSYGLAGAKGPQYF. In DNA, the CDR3 is TGTGCCAGCAGTTATGGGCTAGCGGGGGCGAAGGGCCCCCAGTACTTC. The chain links TRBV6-5 to TRBJ2-5; 10 positions agree with TRBD2. This CDR3 has 16 residues. Germline CDR1 is MNHEY and CDR2 is SVGAGI. Germline trimming cut 3 bases from V and 9 bases from J; bases unmatched to any gene: 13.